This T cell receptor (beta chain) was captured by sequencing in a study of tumor-infiltrating lymphocytes in primary liver carcinoma. About the research overall: Each sample had roughly 3.65 to 7.5 million productive TCRbeta reads regardless of tissue type.

Using a constant-region primer together with ProtoScript II reverse transcriptase, TCR beta cDNA was made from around 500 ng of total RNA. Each TCR beta library was derived from three nested multiplex PCR rounds that employed slightly modified ARM-PCR. It was with TRBV1-TRBV30 forward primers and a C-beta reverse primer that the first two PCR rounds were run, at 10 cycles each. TCRdb reprocessed the multiplex PCR reads with MiXCR, giving one entry per CDR3 protein. The profile shows 300,000 to 350,000 distinct CDR3 sequences, less than 70% of them singletons. Unsorted whole blood supplied the RNA, and germline DNA was extracted too. Germline V lookup: CDR1 SGHAT, CDR2 FQNNGV. The CDR3 is 11 amino acids. Trimming stripped 11 bases from V and 5 bases from J, with 13 bases between.

The TCR originated in a man aged 40-55 years with primary liver carcinoma and hepatitis B virus infection. Input material: peripheral blood. V is TRBV11-2 and J is TRBJ2-7; D gene uncertain. The CDR3 region has the DNA TGTGCCGGCGGCCAACCCAACGAGCAGTACTTC. Translated, it gives CAGGQPNEQYF.